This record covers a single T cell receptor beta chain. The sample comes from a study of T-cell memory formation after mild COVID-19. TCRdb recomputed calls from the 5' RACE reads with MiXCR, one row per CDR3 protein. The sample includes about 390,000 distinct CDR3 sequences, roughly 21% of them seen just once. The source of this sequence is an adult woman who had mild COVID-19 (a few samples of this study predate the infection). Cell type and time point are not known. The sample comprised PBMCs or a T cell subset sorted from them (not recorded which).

Here the CDR3 reads CASSSSGTGEHEQFF. DNA of the CDR3: TGTGCCAGCAGTTCCAGCGGGACAGGTGAACATGAGCAGTTCTTC. The chain links TRBV6-6 to TRBJ2-1, with a tentative D call TRBD1 (8 bases). Germline CDR1 is MNHNY and CDR2 is SVGAGI (reference sequence). V was trimmed by 4 bases and J by 8 bases, leaving 18 bases between them. The CDR3 consists of 15 residues.